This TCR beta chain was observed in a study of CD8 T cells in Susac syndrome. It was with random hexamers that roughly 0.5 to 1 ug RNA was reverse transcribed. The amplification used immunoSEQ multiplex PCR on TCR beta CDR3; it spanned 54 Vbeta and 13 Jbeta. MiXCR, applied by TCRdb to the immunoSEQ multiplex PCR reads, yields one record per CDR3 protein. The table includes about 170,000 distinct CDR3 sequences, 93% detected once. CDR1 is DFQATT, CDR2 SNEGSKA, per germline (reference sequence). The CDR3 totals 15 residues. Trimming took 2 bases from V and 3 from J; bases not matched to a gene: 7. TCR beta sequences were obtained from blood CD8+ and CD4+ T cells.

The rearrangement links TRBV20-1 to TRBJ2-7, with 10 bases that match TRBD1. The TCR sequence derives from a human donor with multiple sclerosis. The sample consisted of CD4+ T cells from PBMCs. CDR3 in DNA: TGCAGTGCTAGATTCCAGGGACAGGGGTTCTACGAGCAGTACTTC. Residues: CSARFQGQGFYEQYF.